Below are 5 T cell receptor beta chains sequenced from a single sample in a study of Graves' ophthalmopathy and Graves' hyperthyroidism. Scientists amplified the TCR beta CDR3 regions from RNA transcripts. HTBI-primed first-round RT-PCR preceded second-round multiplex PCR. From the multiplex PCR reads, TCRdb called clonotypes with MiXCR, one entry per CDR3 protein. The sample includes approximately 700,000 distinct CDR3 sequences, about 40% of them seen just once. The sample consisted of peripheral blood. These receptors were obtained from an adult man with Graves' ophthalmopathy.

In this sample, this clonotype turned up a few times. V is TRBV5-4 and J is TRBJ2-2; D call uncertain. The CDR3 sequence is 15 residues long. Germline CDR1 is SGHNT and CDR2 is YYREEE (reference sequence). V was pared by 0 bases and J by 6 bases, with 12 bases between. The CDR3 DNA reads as TGTGCCAGCAGCTTGGGGCAGAATTTTCCCGGGGAGCTGTTTTTT. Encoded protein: CASSLGQNFPGELFF.

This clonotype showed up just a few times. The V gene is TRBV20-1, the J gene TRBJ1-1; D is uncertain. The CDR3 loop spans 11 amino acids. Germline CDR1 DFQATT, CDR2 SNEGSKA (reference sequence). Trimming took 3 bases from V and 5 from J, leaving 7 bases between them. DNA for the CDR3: TGCAGTGCTAGGCCGGGGACTGAAGCTTTCTTT. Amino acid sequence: CSARPGTEAFF.

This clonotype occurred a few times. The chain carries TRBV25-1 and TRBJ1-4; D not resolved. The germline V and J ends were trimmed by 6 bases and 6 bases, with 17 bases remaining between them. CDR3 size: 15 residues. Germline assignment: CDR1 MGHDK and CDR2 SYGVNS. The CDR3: CASSNDGSRDEKLFF. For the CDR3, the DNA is TGTGCCAGCAGCAACGACGGTTCGAGGGATGAAAAACTGTTTTTT.

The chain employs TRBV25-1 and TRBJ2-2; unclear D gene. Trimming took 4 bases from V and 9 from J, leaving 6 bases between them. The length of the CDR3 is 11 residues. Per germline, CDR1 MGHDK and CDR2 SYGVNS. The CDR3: CASSGNRELFF. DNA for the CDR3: TGTGCCAGCAGTGGGAACAGGGAGCTGTTTTTT.

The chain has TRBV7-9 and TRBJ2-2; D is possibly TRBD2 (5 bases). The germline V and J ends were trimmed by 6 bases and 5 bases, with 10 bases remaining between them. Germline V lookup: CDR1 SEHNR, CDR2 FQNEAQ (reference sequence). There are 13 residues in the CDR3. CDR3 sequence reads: CASRKPGTGELFF. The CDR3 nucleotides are TGTGCCAGCAGAAAACCGGGAACCGGGGAGCTGTTTTTT.